This T cell receptor beta chain came from a study of cytomegalovirus exposure and HLA in healthy donors. Findings of the study overall: Later analysis suggested most CMV-associated TCR beta chains were HLA-restricted.

With V trimmed by 4 bases and J by 8 bases, 6 bases remained unmatched. The CDR3 sequence is 15 residues long. CDR1 SGHDN and CDR2 FVKESK come from the germline V gene. Amplification used 60 Vbeta primers and 13 Jbeta primers. TCRdb's copy holds only in-frame clones and misses some; the assay was immunoSEQ multiplex PCR. The data show about 190,000 clones, with 60% to 80% seen just once and around 1.6% held by the top ten. Of note for this clone: Its matching antigen is unknown.

The sequence came from a woman younger than 30 in good health and CMV-seronegative. This sequence joins TRBV14 and TRBJ2-1, with 12 bases that match TRBD2. Sequencing used PBMCs. The chain's CDR3 is CASSLTSGRLDEQFF. The DNA of the CDR3 is TGTGCCAGCAGCCTCACTAGCGGGAGGCTGGATGAGCAGTTCTTC.